This T cell receptor beta chain was documented in a study of shared clonotypes between healthy human individuals. A word on this clone: The same CDR3 arises from other DNA sequences in this sample as well.

Germline V gives CDR1 MDHEN, CDR2 SYDVKM. V shed 2 bases and J shed 0 bases, with 14 bases lying between them. The CDR3 extends over 17 amino acids. Naivety among CD8 cells was defined by CD45RO negativity and positive CCR7 selection, thereby excluding terminally differentiated effector memory CD45RA+ cells. Produced via immunoSEQ multiplex PCR; TCRdb's table is partial and in-frame only. The sample lists some 2.1 million clones; 85% to 95% were seen once. The source of this sequence is a man between 18 and 35 years old in good health. Some clones in this sample may be carry-over from other donors' samples. The sample consisted of naive CD8+ T cells from PBMCs. The genes are TRBV28 and TRBJ2-1; weak D call: TRBD2 (5 bases). The chain's CDR3 is CASSLGLAGGSYNEQFF. CDR3 sequence (DNA): TGTGCCAGCAGTTTAGGGCTAGCTGGAGGCTCCTACAATGAGCAGTTCTTC.